This TCR beta chain was observed in a study of cytomegalovirus exposure and HLA in healthy donors. Study-level information: Earlier, roughly 120 million unique TCR beta sequences were recovered from around 180 million T cells by an analysis.

Primers included in the PCR were 60 Vbeta and 13 Jbeta primers. Repertoires were generated with immunoSEQ multiplex PCR, while TCRdb's copy carries only in-frame clones and drops some. This table holds 140,000 or so clones, roughly 70% found once. The CDR3 runs to 13 residues. The V and J ends lost 2 bases and 8 bases respectively, with 9 bases between them. Germline V gene data show CDR1 as MDHEN and CDR2 as SYDVKM. The specimen was PBMCs. The receptor's source is a man between 60 and 70 years old in good health and CMV-seronegative. The chain joins TRBV28 to TRBJ2-2; D call uncertain. CDR3 DNA sequence: TGTGCCAGCAGTTTAGAGGCCGGAGGGGAGCTGTTTTTT. Translation: CASSLEAGGELFF.